The T cell receptor beta chain under discussion was sequenced for a study of shared clonotypes between healthy human individuals (dated by TCRdb to the early 2020s). Some background on the complete study: The cohort comprised a couple of women and a few men aged 18 to 49 years. Blood TCR repertoires of a handful of healthy adults were deeply sequenced to estimate repertoire size and the extent of clonotype sharing between individuals. For each donor, CD4 naive and CD4 memory were each run on three plates, CD8 naive on two plates, and CD8 memory on one plate. To increase sequencing depth and limit assay-specific biases, different laboratories used diverse techniques to prepare libraries and sequence TCR repertoires. Between about 0.8 and 9 billion PBMCs per donor were obtained by leukapheresis.

Using the deep immunoSEQ assay, TCR CDR3 regions were amplified from genomic DNA by multiplex PCR. For each cell subset, the extracted genomic DNA was distributed evenly across all wells of several immunoSEQ 96-well plates, and each plate served as one replicate. For sorted subsets, each replicate PCR was loaded with around 220 ng genomic DNA, equivalent to about 30,000 T cell genomes. The purified libraries were quantified using a Qubit 3.0 fluorometer, sized with a Bioanalyzer 2100, and then quantified again using the KAPA Library Quantification kit. Every immunoSEQ 96-well plate was sequenced on a separate single-read 150-cycle Illumina NextSeq 550 flow cell. On the authors' methods: Because the immunoSEQ output included only junctional sequences and no quality scores, the filtering could not be the same as the filtering used for full-length reads. To assign V/J genes and CDR3, sequences were annotated against IMGT germline references using PyIR, a Python wrapper for IgBLAST v1.9. Reads were removed for weak V/J assignments (E-value above 1e-6), missing CDR3, stop codons, out-of-frame junctions, or ambiguous translated residues. A V3J clonotype was defined by an identical inferred V gene, J gene, and CDR3 amino acid sequence. To compute the percentage overlap between repertoires, the number of shared unique clonotypes was divided by the size of the smaller repertoire. Three approaches were used to assess repertoire richness: RTK rarefaction, the Chao1 estimator, and Recon v2.1 estimates of unobserved clonotypes. OLGA was used to compute generation probabilities for all TCRbeta clonotypes that the gDNA method yielded from a handful of donors. Here the immuneACCESS table is served through TCRdb, limited to in-frame sequences with V and J called. Missing clones are a known gap in these copies; in checked studies unresolved V genes cover under half, and the rest lacks a known reason. The DNA gave D and trimming, while V, J and clone size come from that table. This sample comprises roughly 2 million clones, around 95% of them detected only once. Of the sample, less than 0.15% falls within the top ten clones.

The germline V gene (reference sequence) gives CDR1 as LNHDA and CDR2 as SQIVND. V loses 6 bases of germline sequence and J loses 5 bases, and the interval between the two ends is 13 bases. From its cysteine to its phenylalanine, the CDR3 spans 13 amino acids. The sequence is cut down to CDR3 DNA, 39 bases in frame from base 1. Paper-wide results and their limitations: Compared with non-shared clonotypes, the clonotypes found in all four sorted-subset donors had higher generation probabilities. Larger estimated clonotype richness was generally found for naive subsets than for memory subsets. When several donors were compared, the shared fraction of clonotypes was about 5.5% for naive CD4, over 3% for naive CD8, more than 2% for memory CD4, and roughly 0.43% for memory CD8. Based on pairwise subsampling, the degree of clonotype sharing among donors was expected to be affected by sequencing depth. Only blood was sampled, and tissue TCR repertoires likely differ from those in blood. Rarefaction of sorted-subset datasets indicated incomplete sequencing despite the large sequencing depth. Because the study included a small number of donors, the genetic and exposure-history diversity represented was limited.

In its sample, this clone was seen once. This receptor's antigen is unknown. No base quality information exists; no much larger clone differs at one position. Donors were healthy HIV-negative adults with no recently reported acute infections or vaccinations. Every donor was a Caucasian adult living in Nashville, Tennessee, USA. CD4+ T cells were enriched by magnetic negative selection, after which naive cells were positively selected on CD45RA and the negative fraction was taken as the memory subset. Blood was collected by leukapheresis, and PBMCs were isolated by Ficoll-Histopaque density gradient centrifugation and then cryopreserved in liquid nitrogen vapor phase. Analytical flow cytometry was used to check the purity and quantity of each magnetically sorted T cell population. Genomic DNA was isolated from every sorted fraction and measured by UV absorbance on a Nanodrop 2000c.

The rearranged segments are TRBV19 and TRBJ2-5, and the D gene may be TRBD1, 5 bases matching. The sequenced material came from naive CD4+ T cells sorted from blood. In the paper's terms, the cell subset or site label means: CD45RA+ positively selected. This sequence was found in a man between 18 and 29 years old in good health. The CDR3 here reads CASRDSSRETQYF. The DNA reads TGTGCCAGTAGAGACAGTAGCAGGGAGACCCAGTACTTC.